This TCR beta chain was sequenced during a study of cytomegalovirus exposure and HLA in healthy donors. Overall study results and limits: Immune exposure was documented only through CMV serostatus. Cytomegalovirus-associated TCR beta chains were listed, numbering 164. Rare TCR sequences predominated, though certain public TCRs were found in many donors.

Germline V lookup: CDR1 SGDLS, CDR2 YYNGEE. The CDR3 spans 20 residues. Primers: 60 Vbeta forward and 13 Jbeta reverse. Authors' analysis steps: The authors later counted about 80 million unique TCR beta chains, 9 million to 14 million of them shared. Clones were read by immunoSEQ multiplex PCR, and TCRdb kept only the in-frame ones, dropping some. D and trimming were read from the DNA, whereas the V and J calls and clone size are those reported in that table. The data hold some 190,000 clones, with 75% to 85% observed a single time. With respect to this clone: Its antigen remains unidentified. One end of the junction varies from germline; a read error may be responsible.

Input material: PBMCs. The chain recombines TRBV9 with TRBJ2-6; TRBD1 agrees at 9 bases. The clonotype originates from a woman aged 25 to 39 in good health and CMV-seropositive. CDR3 loop: CASSVRGQGWGTAGANGLTF. CDR3 sequence (DNA): TGTGCCAGCAGCGTAAGAGGACAGGGGTGGGGTACTGCTGGGGCCAACGGCCTGACTTTC.